Only a few counts were recorded for the clone carrying this TCR beta chain. V was pared by 2 bases and J by 6 bases, with 8 bases between. Germline lookup yields CDR1 MNHNS and CDR2 SASEGT. This CDR3 is built from 14 residues. This specimen belongs to a study of chemoradiotherapy in HPV16-positive cancers. The table came from immunoSEQ multiplex PCR; TCRdb's copy has only in-frame clones and leaves some out. The repertoire consists of roughly 39,000 clones, with roughly three quarters occurring once and the leading ten covering more than 4.5%. Sequencing was performed on blood, taken from a patient who underwent chemoradiotherapy. The chain carries TRBV6-1 and TRBJ1-6; D may be TRBD1 (5 bases). The receptor comes from a human donor with HPV-associated anogenital cancer. The CDR3 loop is CASSERGLNSPLHF. CDR3 nucleotides: TGTGCCAGCAGTGAACGGGGACTTAATTCACCCCTCCACTTT.